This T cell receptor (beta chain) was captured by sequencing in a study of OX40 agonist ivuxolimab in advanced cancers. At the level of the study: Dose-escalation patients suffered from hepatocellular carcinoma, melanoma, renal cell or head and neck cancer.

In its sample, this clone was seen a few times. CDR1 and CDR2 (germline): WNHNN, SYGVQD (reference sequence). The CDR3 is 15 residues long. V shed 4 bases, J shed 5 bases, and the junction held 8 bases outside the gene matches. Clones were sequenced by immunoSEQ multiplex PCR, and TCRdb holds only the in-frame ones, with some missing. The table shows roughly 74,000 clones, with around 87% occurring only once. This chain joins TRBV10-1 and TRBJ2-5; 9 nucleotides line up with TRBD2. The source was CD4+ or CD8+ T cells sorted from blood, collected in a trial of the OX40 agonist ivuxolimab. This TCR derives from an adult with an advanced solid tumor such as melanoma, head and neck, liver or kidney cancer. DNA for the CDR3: TGCGCCAGCAGTGCGGGTAGCGGGGGCATGGAGACCCAGTACTTC. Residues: CASSAGSGGMETQYF.